This T cell receptor (beta chain) was recovered during a study of T cells after yellow fever vaccination. This clonotype was observed many times. What it binds is not known. CDR3 length: 15 amino acids. Germline V gene lookup returns CDR1 SGHKS and CDR2 YYEKEE (reference sequence). Trimming shortened V by 2 bases and J by 3 bases, and 12 bases separated the two germline ends. TCRdb passed the 5' RACE reads through MiXCR, listing each CDR3 protein once. The table shows 68,000 or so distinct CDR3 sequences, with 7.4% occurring only once. Study-wide points: In post-booster samples, most primary-vaccination clones reappeared (roughly 96% CD4, 88% CD8).

Specimen: CD8+ T cells sorted from PBMCs, collected 15 days after the yellow fever booster vaccination. The sequence was obtained from a man aged 30 to 39 who received the YFV17D yellow fever vaccine. This sequence joins TRBV5-5 and TRBJ1-5; D ambiguous. CDR3 sequence reads: CASSFGEYTNQPQHF. CDR3 in DNA: TGTGCCAGCAGCTTCGGGGAATATACCAATCAGCCCCAGCATTTT.